The entry that follows covers one T cell receptor beta chain sequence. The specificity of this receptor is unknown. One base away there is no much larger clone; base qualities are not given. The CDR3 runs 16 residues from the cysteine to the phenylalanine. This entry keeps only the CDR3 DNA: 48 bases, framed from base 1. In the germline V gene, CDR1 corresponds to SGHRS and CDR2 to YFSETQ. V and J are truncated by 6 bases and 3 bases respectively, leaving an intervening sequence of 21 bases. The library was obtained by the immunoSEQ multiplex PCR assay. RNA was extracted from all samples and reverse transcribed into cDNA as template for TCR sequencing. First-strand cDNA was synthesized with SuperScript III using a 2:1 mix of oligo-dT and random hexamers. A synthetic immune receptor repertoire was used to measure amplification bias, and any remaining bias was corrected computationally. Per the authors' processing: Raw reads were preprocessed to remove errors, and CDR3 was defined according to IMGT conventions as the region from the conserved cysteine to phenylalanine. Clonality was computed as 1 minus the Shannon entropy, with the entropy normalized by log2 of the number of productive unique TCRs. Scalp TCRbeta sequences were cross-referenced with sorted blood CD4 and CD8 repertoires so that the CD4 or CD8 identity of scalp clones could be inferred. The immuneACCESS repertoire file appears here via TCRdb, limited to in-frame rearrangements. These files lack a portion of the clones; in checked studies, under half of the deficit traces to unresolved V genes, and the cause of the others is not known. D and trimming were read from the DNA, whereas the V and J calls and clone size are those reported in that table. The sample records a few hundred thousand clones, over 60% of which are singletons. The ten largest clones represent around 1.2% of the sample.

The entry originates in a study of CD8+ T cells in alopecia areata (dated by TCRdb to between 2018 and 2020). About the study as a whole: Treated patients were enrolled in an open-label pilot trial of oral tofacitinib, 5 to 10 mg twice daily, for moderate-to-severe alopecia areata. To study T cell clonal expansion in alopecia areata, the researchers applied high-throughput TCRbeta sequencing to both the C3H/HeJ mouse model and human patients. TCRbeta CDR3 regions were amplified by immunoSEQ multiplex PCR using 35 Vbeta forward and 13 Jbeta reverse primers. Patients on tofacitinib were biopsied at baseline and after 4 and 24 weeks of treatment, and several of the patients also had a later scalp biopsy. Scalp tissue and sorted CD4+ and CD8+ peripheral blood T cells from patchy and totalis/universalis alopecia areata patients and from healthy controls were covered by human TCRbeta sequencing. Patients stayed on tofacitinib for 6 to 18 months and then had 6 months of follow-up off drug so that delayed response and recurrence could be assessed. The RNA source kit depended on sample type: the PAXgene miRNA kit for fixed scalp, the miRNeasy kit for PBMCs, and the RNeasy kit for mouse skin. In treated patients, disease severity was measured using the SALT score, which gives the percentage of scalp surface area affected. Scalp clonality was compared among normal scalp (n=4), patchy alopecia areata scalp (n=8), and alopecia totalis/universalis scalp (n=8).

Per the publication, the treatment or condition label means: oral pan-JAK inhibitor, 5-10 mg twice daily. Peripheral blood and lesional scalp punch biopsies were obtained from patients with alopecia areata. PBMCs were isolated by density centrifugation and stained for CD3, CD4 and CD8, after which CD4+ and CD8+ T cells were sorted on a FACSAria. Overall results and qualifications from the work: Unlike mouse skin, where gammadelta T cells dominate, normal human skin contains resident alphabeta T cells that get sequenced too, which complicates analysis of the scalp TCR repertoire. Scalp clonality and the number of expanded CD8+ clones among the top 100 scalp clones were significantly decreased by tofacitinib. Compared with mice, TCR sequences shared between patients were less clear, possibly partly because of HLA diversity across the patient population. Compared with normal scalp, lesional scalp, particularly in alopecia totalis/universalis, had higher clonality and more expanded CD8+ clones, which suggests antigenic drive. During tofacitinib treatment, many expanded lesional clones remained in scalp and blood, and this persistence may partly explain relapse after treatment is stopped. Because the treated cohort was small and included a single nonresponder, larger studies are needed to assess links between baseline CD8+ expansion and response.

The chain couples TRBV5-1 to TRBJ1-1, with the D gene call left open. This sample comprised CD4+ T cells sorted from blood, obtained at week 44, from a patient treated with tofacitinib. This receptor was identified in a human donor with alopecia areata. DNA sequence: TGCGCCAGCAAAACCTCATGGCAAGGAAAATACACTGAAGCTTTCTTT. Its protein product is CASKTSWQGKYTEAFF.